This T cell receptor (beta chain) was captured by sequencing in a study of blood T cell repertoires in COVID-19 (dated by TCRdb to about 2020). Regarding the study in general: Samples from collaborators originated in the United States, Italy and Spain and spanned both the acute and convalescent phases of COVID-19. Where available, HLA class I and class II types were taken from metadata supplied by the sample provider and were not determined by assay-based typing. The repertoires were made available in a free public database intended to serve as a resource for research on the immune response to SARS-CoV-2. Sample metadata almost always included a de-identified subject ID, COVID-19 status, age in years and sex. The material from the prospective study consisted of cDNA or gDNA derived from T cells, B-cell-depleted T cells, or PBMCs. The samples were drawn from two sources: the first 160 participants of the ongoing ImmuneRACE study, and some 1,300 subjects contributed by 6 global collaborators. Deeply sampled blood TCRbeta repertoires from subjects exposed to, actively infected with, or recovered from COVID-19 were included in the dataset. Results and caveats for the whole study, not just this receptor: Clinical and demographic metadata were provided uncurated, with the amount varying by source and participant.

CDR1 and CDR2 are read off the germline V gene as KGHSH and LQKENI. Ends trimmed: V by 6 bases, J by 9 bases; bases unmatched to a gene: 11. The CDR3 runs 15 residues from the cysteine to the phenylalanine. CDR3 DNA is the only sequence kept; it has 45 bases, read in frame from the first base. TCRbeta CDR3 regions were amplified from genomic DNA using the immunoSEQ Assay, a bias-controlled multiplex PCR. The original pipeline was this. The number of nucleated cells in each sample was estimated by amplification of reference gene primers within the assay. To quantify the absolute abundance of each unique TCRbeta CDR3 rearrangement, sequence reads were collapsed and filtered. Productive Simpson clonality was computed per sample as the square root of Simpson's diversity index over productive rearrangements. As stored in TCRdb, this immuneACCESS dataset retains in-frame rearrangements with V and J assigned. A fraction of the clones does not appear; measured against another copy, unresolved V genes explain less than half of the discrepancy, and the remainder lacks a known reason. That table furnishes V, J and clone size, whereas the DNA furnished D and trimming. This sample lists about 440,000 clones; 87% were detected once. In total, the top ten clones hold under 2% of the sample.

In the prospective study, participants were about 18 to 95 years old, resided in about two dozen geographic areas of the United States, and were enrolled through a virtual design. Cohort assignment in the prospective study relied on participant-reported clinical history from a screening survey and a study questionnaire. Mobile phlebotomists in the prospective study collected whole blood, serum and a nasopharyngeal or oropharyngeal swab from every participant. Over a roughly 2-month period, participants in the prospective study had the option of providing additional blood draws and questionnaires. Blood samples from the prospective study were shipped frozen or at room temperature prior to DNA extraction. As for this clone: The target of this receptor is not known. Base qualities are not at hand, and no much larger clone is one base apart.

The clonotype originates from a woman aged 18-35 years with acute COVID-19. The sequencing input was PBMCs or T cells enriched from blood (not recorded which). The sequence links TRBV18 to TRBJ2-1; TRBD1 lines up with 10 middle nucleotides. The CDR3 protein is CASSLAQTGGSEQFF. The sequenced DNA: TGTGCCAGCTCGCTCGCGCAGACAGGGGGCTCTGAGCAGTTCTTC.